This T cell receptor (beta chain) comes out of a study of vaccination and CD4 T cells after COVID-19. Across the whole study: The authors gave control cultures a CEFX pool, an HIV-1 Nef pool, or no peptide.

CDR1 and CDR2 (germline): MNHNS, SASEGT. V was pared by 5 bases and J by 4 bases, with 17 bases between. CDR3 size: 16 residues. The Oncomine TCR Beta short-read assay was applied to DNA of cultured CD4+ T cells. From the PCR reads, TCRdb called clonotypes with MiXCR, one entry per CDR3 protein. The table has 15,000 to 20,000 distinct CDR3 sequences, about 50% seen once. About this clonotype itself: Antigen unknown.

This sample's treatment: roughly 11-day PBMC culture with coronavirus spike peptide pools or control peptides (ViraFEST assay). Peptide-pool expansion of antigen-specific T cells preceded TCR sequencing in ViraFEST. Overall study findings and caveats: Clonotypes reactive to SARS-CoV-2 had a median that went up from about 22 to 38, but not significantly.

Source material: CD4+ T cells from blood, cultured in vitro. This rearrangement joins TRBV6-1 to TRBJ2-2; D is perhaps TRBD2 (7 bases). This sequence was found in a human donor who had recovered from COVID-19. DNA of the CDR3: TGTGCCAGCAGTCCCCTCGGGGGGACAACCACCGGGGAGCTGTTTTTT. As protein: CASSPLGGTTTGELFF.